This entry describes one T cell receptor (beta chain). Its cognate antigen is unknown. The data stem from a study of regulatory T cells. Study conclusions and caveats: Patient repertoires had restricted TRB V-J pairs and skewed V and J usage, most in Tregs.

Germline loops: CDR1 MNHNS, CDR2 SASEGT. V lost 0 bases, J lost 4 bases, and 6 bases lay in between. The CDR3 spans 13 residues. The primer mix had 52 TRBV and 13 TRBJ primers. Generated by immunoSEQ multiplex PCR, the TCRdb table keeps only in-frame clones and is missing some. The repertoire includes 10,000 or so clones, under 90% of them detected once, and roughly a tenth sits in the top ten. Sequenced: CD8+ T cells sorted from blood. The chain has TRBV6-1 and TRBJ1-2; D possibly corresponds to TRBD1 (5 bases). The receptor was isolated from a person aged 18-35 years with CD3G deficiency. The CDR3 loop reads CASSEATVYGYTF. The CDR3 DNA is TGTGCCAGCAGTGAAGCGACAGTCTATGGCTACACCTTC.